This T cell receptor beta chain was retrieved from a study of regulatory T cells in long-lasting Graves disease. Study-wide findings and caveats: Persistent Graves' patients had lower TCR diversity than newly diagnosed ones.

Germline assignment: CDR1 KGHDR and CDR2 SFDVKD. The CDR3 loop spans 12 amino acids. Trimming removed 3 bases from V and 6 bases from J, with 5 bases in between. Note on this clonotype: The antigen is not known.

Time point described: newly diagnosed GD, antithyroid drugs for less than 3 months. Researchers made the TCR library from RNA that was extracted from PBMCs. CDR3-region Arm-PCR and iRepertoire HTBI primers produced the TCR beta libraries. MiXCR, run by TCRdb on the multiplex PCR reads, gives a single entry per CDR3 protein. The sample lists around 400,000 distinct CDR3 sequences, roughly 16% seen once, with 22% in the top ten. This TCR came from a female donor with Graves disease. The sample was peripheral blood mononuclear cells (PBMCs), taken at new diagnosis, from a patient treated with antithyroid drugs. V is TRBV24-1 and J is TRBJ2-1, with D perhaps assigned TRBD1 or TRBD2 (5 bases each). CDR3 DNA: TGTGCCACCAGTGATGGGGGCAATGAGCAGTTCTTC. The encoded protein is CATSDGGNEQFF.